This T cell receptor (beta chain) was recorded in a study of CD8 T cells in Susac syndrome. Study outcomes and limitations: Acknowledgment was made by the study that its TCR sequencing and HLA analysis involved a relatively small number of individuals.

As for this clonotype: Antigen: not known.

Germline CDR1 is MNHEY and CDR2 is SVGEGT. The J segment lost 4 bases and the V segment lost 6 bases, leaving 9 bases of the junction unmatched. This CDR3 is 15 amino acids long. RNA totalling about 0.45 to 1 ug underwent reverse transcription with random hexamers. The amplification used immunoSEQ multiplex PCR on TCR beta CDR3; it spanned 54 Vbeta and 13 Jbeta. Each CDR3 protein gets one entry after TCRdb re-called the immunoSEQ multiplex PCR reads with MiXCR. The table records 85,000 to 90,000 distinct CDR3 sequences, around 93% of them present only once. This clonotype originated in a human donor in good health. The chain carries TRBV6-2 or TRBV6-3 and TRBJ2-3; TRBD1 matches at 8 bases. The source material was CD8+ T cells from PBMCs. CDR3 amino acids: CASRADRGEPDTQYF. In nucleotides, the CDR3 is TGTGCCAGCAGGGCTGACAGGGGAGAACCAGATACGCAGTATTTT.